A selection of T cell receptor beta chains follows, all from one sample in a study of a mutant IDH1 vaccine in newly diagnosed glioma. The assay was immunoSEQ multiplex PCR, and TCRdb's table has in-frame clones only and misses some. The sample consists of roughly 50,000 clones, about 82% of them appearing once. The sequencing used PBMCs, collected from a glioma patient treated with radiotherapy, temozolomide or both. The source of these receptors is a man between 18 and 35 years old with glioma. CDR3s include the opening cysteine and the closing phenylalanine or tryptophan.

j_gene: TRBJ1-1
v_gene: TRBV7-8
CDR3aa: CASSLGTVTEAFF

j_gene: TRBJ2-7
v_gene: TRBV19
CDR3aa: CASSRDTVSYEQYF

j_gene: TRBJ1-5
v_gene: TRBV19
CDR3aa: CASSIPALQRTQHF

j_gene: TRBJ1-2
v_gene: TRBV5-1
CDR3aa: CASSLEAGPSYGYTF

j_gene: TRBJ2-7
v_gene: TRBV7-2
CDR3aa: CASSFSGNEQYF

j_gene: TRBJ2-3
v_gene: TRBV5-4
CDR3aa: CASSPQHGDTQYF

j_gene: TRBJ1-2
v_gene: TRBV28
CDR3aa: CASSLQSTGQGRGYTF

j_gene: TRBJ1-2
v_gene: TRBV27
CDR3aa: CASRTGMIEGYTF

j_gene: TRBJ2-3
v_gene: TRBV14
CDR3aa: CASSPPDTQYF

j_gene: TRBJ1-5
v_gene: TRBV20-1
CDR3aa: CSAVGRGPQHF

j_gene: TRBJ1-1
v_gene: TRBV6-5
CDR3aa: CASSYSRGLLNTEAFF

j_gene: TRBJ1-5
v_gene: TRBV19
CDR3aa: CASSIAPNQPQHF

j_gene: TRBJ1-1
v_gene: TRBV4-2
CDR3aa: CASSQDTGTDEAFF

j_gene: TRBJ2-7
v_gene: TRBV9
CDR3aa: CASSREGVSYEQYF

j_gene: TRBJ2-7
v_gene: TRBV27
CDR3aa: CASSLSSGSSYEQYF

j_gene: TRBJ1-5
v_gene: TRBV14
CDR3aa: CASSQGDRGSTSNQPQHF

j_gene: TRBJ2-5
v_gene: TRBV18
CDR3aa: CASSLSRGRETQYF

j_gene: TRBJ1-1
v_gene: TRBV4-2
CDR3aa: CASSQDPAGSEAFF

j_gene: TRBJ1-1
v_gene: TRBV6-5
CDR3aa: CASSYSGPLEAFF

j_gene: TRBJ1-4
v_gene: TRBV5-1
CDR3aa: CASSRGAQPLEKLFF

j_gene: TRBJ1-2
v_gene: TRBV2
CDR3aa: CASSTTDRYGYTF

j_gene: TRBJ1-2
v_gene: TRBV7-9
CDR3aa: CASSRRGLNNYGYTF

j_gene: TRBJ2-3
v_gene: TRBV5-4
CDR3aa: CASSGGVRRRNTQYF

j_gene: TRBJ1-2
v_gene: TRBV9
CDR3aa: CASSVPIWGDGYGYTF

j_gene: TRBJ1-5
v_gene: TRBV27
CDR3aa: CATQGAFSSQPQHF

j_gene: TRBJ2-7
v_gene: TRBV5-1
CDR3aa: CASSPGTYSYEQYF

j_gene: TRBJ1-3
v_gene: TRBV6-1
CDR3aa: CASSVSRTLSGNTIYF

j_gene: TRBJ2-2
v_gene: TRBV6-6
CDR3aa: CASSYSSGVGELFF

j_gene: TRBJ2-5
v_gene: TRBV13
CDR3aa: CASSNPGLAEETQYF

j_gene: TRBJ1-5
v_gene: TRBV4-1
CDR3aa: CASSQHGTEYQPQHF

j_gene: TRBJ1-3
v_gene: TRBV7-9
CDR3aa: CASSLELSGNTIYF

j_gene: TRBJ2-1
v_gene: TRBV27
CDR3aa: CASSRQGAGNEQFF

j_gene: TRBJ2-4
v_gene: TRBV5-6
CDR3aa: CASSPLPGQNIQYF

j_gene: TRBJ1-2
v_gene: TRBV2
CDR3aa: CASNDGPYGYTF

j_gene: TRBJ2-2
v_gene: TRBV6-6
CDR3aa: CASSRTKTGELFF

j_gene: TRBJ1-5
v_gene: TRBV5-1
CDR3aa: CASSRHQLSGGILGNQPQHF

j_gene: TRBJ1-2
v_gene: TRBV14
CDR3aa: CASSQGHYGYTF

j_gene: TRBJ1-2
v_gene: TRBV7-9
CDR3aa: CASSLFKNAGDGYTF

j_gene: TRBJ2-1
v_gene: TRBV4-3
CDR3aa: CASSQDFYRLSATEQFF

j_gene: TRBJ1-5
v_gene: TRBV2
CDR3aa: CASRRGDLSNQPQHF

j_gene: TRBJ2-5
v_gene: TRBV7-3
CDR3aa: CASSFTGGLQETQYF

j_gene: TRBJ1-2
v_gene: TRBV10-3
CDR3aa: CAISAPFAGGYTF

j_gene: TRBJ2-7
v_gene: TRBV6-5
CDR3aa: CASSSRVTHYEQYF

j_gene: TRBJ1-1
v_gene: TRBV2
CDR3aa: CASSVGQGSTEAFF

j_gene: TRBJ1-3
v_gene: TRBV2
CDR3aa: CASSDTGGTSGNTIYF

j_gene: TRBJ1-2
v_gene: TRBV7-9
CDR3aa: CASSFRWGEDGYTF

j_gene: TRBJ2-7
v_gene: TRBV7-2
CDR3aa: CASSPDRATGEQYF

j_gene: TRBJ2-1
v_gene: TRBV30
CDR3aa: CAWSRNNEQFF

j_gene: TRBJ2-1
v_gene: TRBV6-5
CDR3aa: CASSYSHNEQFF